This T cell receptor (beta chain) was profiled in a study of shared clonotypes between healthy human individuals. Overall study context: Three plates each covered CD4 naive and memory; CD8 naive two, CD8 memory one.

The assay was immunoSEQ multiplex PCR, and TCRdb's table has in-frame clones only and misses some. Of approximately 2,200,000 clones in the sample, approximately 94% were seen once. Naive CD8 populations comprised CD45RO-negative cells positively selected for CCR7, excluding terminally differentiated effector memory CD45RA+ cells. Turning to this clone: Different DNA sequences within this sample yield the same CDR3.

The V and J ends lost 2 bases and 2 bases, in that order; junction bases with no gene match: 5. The CDR3 runs 15 residues. The V gene's germline CDR1 is LNHDA and CDR2 SQIVND (reference sequence). The receptor's source is a man in his late teens or twenties in good health. Some clones in this sample may be carry-over from other donors' samples. Material: naive CD8+ T cells from PBMCs. The chain is built from TRBV19 and TRBJ2-7; TRBD2 matches at 8 bases. As DNA, the CDR3 is TGTGCCAGTAGTATACTAGCGGGCGCAACCTACGAGCAGTACTTC. Translating it yields CASSILAGATYEQYF.